The T cell receptor (beta chain) described here comes from a study of blood T cell repertoires in COVID-19. Study information: From the United States, Italy and Spain came samples of acute and convalescent COVID-19.

Trimming took 2 bases from V and 5 from J, leaving 9 bases between them. The CDR3 length is 14 residues. The germline V gene encodes CDR1 MDHEN and CDR2 SYDVKM. Clones were read by immunoSEQ multiplex PCR, and TCRdb kept only the in-frame ones, dropping some. The sample records about 140,000 clones, roughly 84% being singletons. Sequencing was carried out using peripheral blood. V and J are TRBV28 and TRBJ2-2, with TRBD1 as a possible D gene (5 bases). This receptor was obtained from a man aged 25-45 years with COVID-19, enrolled during active disease. Here the CDR3 DNA reads TGTGCCAGCAGTTTACAGGGTTGGACCGGGGAGCTGTTTTTT. This sequence encodes CASSLQGWTGELFF.